Presented here are 15 T cell receptor beta chains from one specimen sequenced in a study of cytomegalovirus exposure and HLA in healthy donors. Primers: 60 Vbeta forward and 13 Jbeta reverse. The method was immunoSEQ multiplex PCR; TCRdb's version includes in-frame clones alone and lacks a portion of them. The sample table includes roughly 100,000 clones. What was sequenced was PBMCs. These receptor sequences come from a middle-aged man in good health and CMV-seronegative.

The chain is built from TRBV4-3 and TRBJ2-7; 9 nucleotides match TRBD1. In germline, CDR1 is LGHNA, CDR2 YSLEER. This CDR3 comprises 15 residues. V gave up 3 bases and J gave up 4 bases; unmatched junction bases: 7. This chain's CDR3 is CASSQTGTGRYEQYF. The CDR3 DNA follows: TGCGCCAGCAGCCAGACCGGGACAGGGAGGTACGAGCAGTACTTC.

This chain links TRBV19 with TRBJ2-2, with 13 nucleotides matching TRBD2. Trimming cost V 5 bases and J 4 bases; bases outside gene matches: 4. CDR1 and CDR2 from the germline V gene are LNHDA and SQIVND (reference sequence). The CDR3 runs 16 residues. The CDR3 bases are TGTGCCAGTAGTTCACGACTAGCGGGAGGCACCGGGGAGCTGTTTTTT. Translation gives CASSSRLAGGTGELFF.

The genes are TRBV7-2 and TRBJ1-5, with unresolved D. Germline V gene data show CDR1 as SGHTA and CDR2 as FQGNSA. There are 14 residues in the CDR3. The V end lost 1 base, the J end lost 1 base, and 5 bases lay between the germline ends. The DNA for the CDR3 is TGTGCCAGCAGCTTAGGTCCGAGCAATCAGCCCCAGCATTTT. It translates to CASSLGPSNQPQHF.

V usage is TRBV9 and J usage is TRBJ1-2, with D tentatively TRBD1 (5 bases). Germline CDR1 SGDLS, CDR2 YYNGEE. This CDR3 is built from 13 residues. Trimming stripped 0 bases from V and 3 bases from J, with 6 bases between. The CDR3 region is CASSVGGDYGYTF. CDR3 bases: TGTGCCAGCAGCGTAGGGGGGGACTATGGCTACACCTTC.

The rearrangement uses TRBV27 and TRBJ2-7, with TRBD2 as a possible D gene (6 bases). CDR3 length: 15 amino acids. Trimming took 6 bases from V and 0 from J, leaving 15 bases between them. Germline assignment: CDR1 MNHEY and CDR2 SMNVEV (reference sequence). CDR3 DNA: TGTGCCAGCAGCCGAGGGACTTCGCCCTCCTACGAGCAGTACTTC. This translates into CASSRGTSPSYEQYF.

The chain couples TRBV5-1 to TRBJ2-1, with 7 positions matching TRBD1. The CDR3 length is 15 residues. Germline lookup yields CDR1 SGHRS and CDR2 YFSETQ. V was clipped by 4 bases and J by 2 bases; unmatched bases: 6. The CDR3 is CASSIGTDTYNEQFF. In DNA form, the CDR3 reads TGCGCCAGCAGCATCGGGACAGACACCTACAATGAGCAGTTCTTC.

V usage is TRBV30 and J usage is TRBJ1-3; D not certain. This CDR3 is 14 amino acids long. V was pared by 4 bases and J by 0 bases, with 10 bases between. The germline CDR1 and CDR2 sequences are GTSNPN and SVGIG (reference sequence). The CDR3: CAWNLGNSGNTIYF. In DNA, the CDR3 is TGTGCCTGGAACCTGGGCAACTCTGGAAACACCATATATTTT.

This sequence joins TRBV2 and TRBJ1-2; 7 positions agree with TRBD1. This CDR3 is 16 amino acids long. Trimming at V came to 1 base and at J to 5 bases, leaving 10 bases not matched to a gene. Germline values: CDR1 SNHLY, CDR2 FYNNEI. Here the CDR3 reads CASSEVQGTAYYGYTF. CDR3 in DNA: TGTGCCAGCAGTGAAGTCCAAGGGACAGCTTATTATGGCTACACCTTC.

This chain joins TRBV28 and TRBJ1-1; 8 bases are shared with TRBD1. CDR3 size: 14 residues. CDR1 is MDHEN and CDR2 is SYDVKM in the germline V gene. J lost 6 bases, V lost 3 bases, and 6 bases had no gene match. The CDR3 sequence is CASSFSGQGPEAFF. The CDR3 region has the DNA TGTGCCAGCAGTTTTTCTGGACAGGGACCTGAAGCTTTCTTT. Full variable domain (outside the CDR3, taken from reference TRBV28 and TRBJ1-1): DVKVTQSSRYLVKRTGEKVFLECVQDMDHENMFWYRQDPGLGLRLIYFSYDVKMKEKGDIPEGYSVSREKKERFSLILESASTNQTSMYLCASSFSGQGPEAFFGQGTRLTVV.

The chain carries TRBV10-2 and TRBJ1-2, with TRBD1 matching 9 bases. The V and J ends lost 3 bases and 2 bases, in that order; junction bases with no gene match: 7. The CDR3 length is 16 residues. Germline V lookup: CDR1 WSHSY, CDR2 SAAADI. The CDR3 DNA sequence: TGCGCCAGCAGTGAAACAGGGGGCCCGGCGAACTATGGCTACACCTTC. The encoded protein is CASSETGGPANYGYTF.

The V and J genes are TRBV11-2 and TRBJ1-2; the D gene is possibly TRBD1 (5 bases). The CDR3 is 15 amino acids. Trimming removed 6 bases from V and 1 base from J, with 15 bases in between. Germline CDR1 and CDR2: SGHAT and FQNNGV. CDR3 sequence: CASSGVGTVNYGYTF. In DNA form, the CDR3 reads TGTGCCAGCAGTGGAGTAGGGACTGTTAACTATGGCTACACCTTC.

V usage is TRBV7-8 and J usage is TRBJ2-7; possibly TRBD1 for D (7 bases). Germline V gene sequence: CDR1 SGHVS, CDR2 FQNEAQ. The CDR3 sequence is 15 residues long. Between the trimmed V and J ends, which lost 0 bases and 4 bases, there was a span of 13 bases. This chain's CDR3 is CASSLAEGQRYEQYF. The CDR3 nucleotides read TGTGCCAGCAGCTTAGCGGAGGGACAGAGATACGAGCAGTACTTC.

The rearrangement uses TRBV5-4 and TRBJ2-5; TRBD2 is a possible D gene (5 bases). The V end lost 0 bases, the J end lost 2 bases, and 11 bases lay between the germline ends. The CDR3 is 15 residues long. Germline values: CDR1 SGHNT, CDR2 YYREEE (reference sequence). CDR3 in DNA: TGTGCCAGCAGCTTGGCCGGACGGGGACAAGAGACCCAGTACTTC. Its protein product is CASSLAGRGQETQYF.

This rearrangement joins TRBV28 to TRBJ1-3; D uncertain. V gave up 0 bases and J gave up 7 bases, with 10 bases separating them. Germline V CDR1 and CDR2: MDHEN, SYDVKM. The CDR3 totals 14 residues. CDR3 sequence: CASSLWGHGNTIYF. The CDR3 coding sequence is TGTGCCAGCAGTTTATGGGGTCACGGGAACACCATATATTTT.

CDR3 sequence reads: CASSYSEVRTGELFF. The CDR3 DNA follows: TGTGCCAGCAGTTACTCGGAGGTTCGGACCGGGGAGCTGTTTTTT. The chain combines TRBV6-5 with TRBJ2-2; a possible D gene is TRBD2 (5 bases). The CDR3 is 15 residues long. Germline CDR1 reads MNHEY; CDR2 reads SVGAGI. Between the trimmed V and J ends, which lost 0 bases and 5 bases, there was a span of 10 bases.